This TCR beta chain was profiled in a study of blood T cell repertoires in COVID-19. Looking at the study overall: Some COVID-19 samples were acute and others convalescent; all came from the United States, Italy and Spain. T cells, B-cell-depleted T cells, or PBMCs supplied cDNA or gDNA.

Germline-derived CDR1 and CDR2 are SGHRS and YFSETQ. There are 14 residues in the CDR3. The J segment lost 9 bases and the V segment lost 4 bases, leaving 9 bases of the junction unmatched. Profiled with immunoSEQ multiplex PCR; TCRdb holds only in-frame clones, not every one. The sample lists around 250,000 clones, 90% to 95% occurring once. This clone was observed a handful of times. The age range of participants was about 18 to 90 years, with residence in about 25 US areas. Cohorts were assigned according to the clinical history that participants reported. This clonotype was obtained from a human donor in a cohort exposed to, infected with or recovered from COVID-19 (not recorded which). The donor label of this sample is uncertain. Sequencing was carried out using PBMCs or T cells enriched from blood (not recorded which). The chain joins TRBV5-1 to TRBJ2-1, with 8 bases matching TRBD1. The CDR3 is CASSPGQDLGEQFF. CDR3 nucleotides: TGCGCCAGCAGCCCGGGACAGGACCTAGGTGAGCAGTTCTTC.